This entry lists 16 T cell receptor beta chains sequenced from one sample in a study of cytomegalovirus exposure and HLA in healthy donors. The PCR was carried out with 60 Vbeta primers and 13 Jbeta primers. Some clones are missing from TCRdb's copy, which holds only in-frame ones; the method was immunoSEQ multiplex PCR. Seen here are roughly 120,000 clones, 77% observed once, and the top ten hold around 4%. The specimen was PBMCs. The receptors originated from a human donor in good health.

This clone was observed a single time. V and J are TRBV11-2 and TRBJ1-1; D gene unclear. This CDR3 comprises 14 residues. V shed 2 bases and J shed 8 bases, with 15 bases lying between them. The germline V gene encodes CDR1 SGHAT and CDR2 FQNNGV. CDR3 nucleotides: TGTGCCAGCAGCTTAAACAGCCTGGTTGGGGAAGCTTTCTTT. This gives the protein CASSLNSLVGEAFF.

This clone has only one observation. The chain couples TRBV2 to TRBJ1-1; D is ambiguous. Germline CDR1 SNHLY, CDR2 FYNNEI. This CDR3 is built from 15 residues. V shed 1 base and J shed 3 bases, with 12 bases lying between them. This chain's CDR3 is CASSEVRGVDTEAFF. CDR3 in DNA: TGTGCCAGCAGTGAAGTTCGGGGAGTAGACACTGAAGCTTTCTTT.

The chain combines TRBV5-1 with TRBJ2-1; TRBD2 is a possible D gene (5 bases). Germline values: CDR1 SGHRS, CDR2 YFSETQ. The CDR3 sequence is 16 residues long. V gave up 3 bases and J gave up 7 bases, with 20 bases separating them. The CDR3: CASSSTPPGLRNEQFF. The DNA of the CDR3 is TGCGCCAGCAGCTCGACCCCCCCGGGATTAAGAAATGAGCAGTTCTTC.

This clone was recorded once. V is TRBV6-1 and J is TRBJ1-2, with a weak D call TRBD1 (6 bases). CDR1 is MNHNS, CDR2 SASEGT, per germline. V gave up 6 bases and J gave up 0 bases, with 11 bases separating them. The CDR3 length is 14 residues. The CDR3 sequence: CASRTGTTNYGYTF. The CDR3, as DNA: TGTGCCAGCAGGACCGGGACAACTAACTATGGCTACACCTTC.

V is TRBV15 and J is TRBJ2-7; the match to TRBD2 covers 7 bases. Germline lookup yields CDR1 LNHNV and CDR2 YYDKDF (reference sequence). The CDR3 contains 16 residues. With V trimmed by 0 bases and J by 2 bases, 7 bases remained unmatched. The CDR3 DNA reads TGTGCCACCAGCAGAGATTCGGGGGGAATCCCCTACGAGCAGTACTTC. It yields the protein CATSRDSGGIPYEQYF.

The gene calls are TRBV5-6 and TRBJ1-3, with TRBD1 matching 7 bases. J gave up 6 bases and V 7 bases, and 1 base lay outside the gene matches. This CDR3 is built from 11 residues. Per the germline V gene, CDR1 is SGHDT and CDR2 is YYEEEE. The CDR3 is CASQGENTIYF. DNA for the CDR3: TGTGCCAGCCAGGGGGAAAACACCATATATTTT. Together with reference TRBV5-6 and TRBJ1-3, the CDR3 gives the full variable domain: DAGVTQSPTHLIKTRGQQVTLRCSPKSGHDTVSWYQQALGQGPQFIFQYYEEEERQRGNFPDRFSGHQFPNYSSELNVNALLLGDSALYLCASQGENTIYFGEGSWLTVV.

The rearrangement uses TRBV28 and TRBJ1-6, with no clear D. V shed 6 bases and J shed 12 bases, with 18 bases lying between them. The CDR3 consists of 14 residues. Germline loops: CDR1 MDHEN, CDR2 SYDVKM. CDR3 coding DNA: TGTGCCAGCAGATCTAGTACTACGTCTGAACCCCTCCACTTT. Translation: CASRSSTTSEPLHF.

In this sample, this clone turned up once. The V gene is TRBV30, the J gene TRBJ1-5, with D uncertain. V was shortened by 4 bases and J by 0 bases, with 7 bases between the two germline ends. This CDR3 spans 13 amino acids. Germline CDR1 and CDR2: GTSNPN and SVGIG (reference sequence). CDR3 nucleotide sequence: TGTGCCTGGACCCAGGATAGCAATCAGCCCCAGCATTTT. Protein product: CAWTQDSNQPQHF.

The chain joins TRBV29-1 to TRBJ2-7, with D perhaps TRBD1 (6 bases). The germline V gene has CDR1 SQVTM and CDR2 ANQGSEA. V lost 4 bases to trimming and J lost 5 bases, with 18 bases between them. This CDR3 has 14 amino acids. The CDR3 DNA reads TGCAGCGTTGCCGCCCAGGGGTTTAATCACGAGCAGTACTTC. Amino acids: CSVAAQGFNHEQYF.

This chain links TRBV5-4 with TRBJ2-2; D remains ambiguous. Germline loops: CDR1 SGHNT, CDR2 YYREEE (reference sequence). V was trimmed by 3 bases and J by 2 bases, leaving 11 bases between them. The CDR3 has 15 residues. CDR3 loop: CASSSSTINTGELFF. Here the CDR3 DNA reads TGTGCCAGCAGCTCCTCGACAATTAACACCGGGGAGCTGTTTTTT.

This chain links TRBV21-1 with TRBJ2-7; no DNA check was done on the table's D call, TRBD1. TRBV21-1 is a pseudogene segment. CDR3 size: 16 residues. For the CDR3, the DNA is TGTGCCAGCAGCCTCCGACCGGGGACAAATGCCTACGAGCAGTACTTC. Translated, it gives CASSLRPGTNAYEQYF.

Only a few counts were recorded for this clone. The CDR3 loop reads CASSSLGRGTGEQYF. Here the CDR3 DNA reads TGTGCCAGCAGCTCCTTGGGGCGGGGGACGGGCGAGCAGTACTTC. The chain is built from TRBV9 and TRBJ2-7, with 7 bases lining up with TRBD2. This CDR3 contains 15 residues. Losses at the gene ends were 4 bases for V and 6 bases for J; bases not matched to a gene: 13. CDR1 is SGDLS and CDR2 is YYNGEE in the germline V gene.

CDR3 region: CASMEGGAANYGYTF. CDR3 nucleotide sequence: TGTGCCAGTATGGAGGGAGGGGCCGCTAACTATGGCTACACCTTC. This rearrangement joins TRBV19 to TRBJ1-2; maybe TRBD1 (5 bases). Germline V gene data show CDR1 as LNHDA and CDR2 as SQIVND (reference sequence). The V end lost 7 bases, the J end lost 0 bases, and 15 bases lay between the germline ends. This CDR3 contains 15 residues.

V usage is TRBV5-3 and J usage is TRBJ2-7; 8 nucleotides align to TRBD2. TRBV5-3 is reported as an ORF; its role is uncertain. V was clipped by 1 base and J by 3 bases; unmatched bases: 3. CDR3 length: 14 residues. The CDR3 protein is CARSLLGTSYEQYF. The CDR3 DNA reads TGTGCCAGAAGCTTGTTGGGGACTAGCTACGAGCAGTACTTC.

This clone was detected a few times. The chain combines TRBV28 with TRBJ1-6, with 10 bases lining up with TRBD1. Germline CDR1 MDHEN, CDR2 SYDVKM. The CDR3 covers 15 residues. Trimming at V came to 8 bases and at J to 9 bases, leaving 10 bases not matched to a gene. The CDR3 bases are TGTGCCAGCGGGTACCGGGACAGGGGTTTTTCACCCCTCCACTTT. It codes for CASGYRDRGFSPLHF. Variable domain in full (rest from reference TRBV28 and TRBJ1-6): DVKVTQSSRYLVKRTGEKVFLECVQDMDHENMFWYRQDPGLGLRLIYFSYDVKMKEKGDIPEGYSVSREKKERFSLILESASTNQTSMYLCASGYRDRGFSPLHFGNGTRLTVT.

The chain joins TRBV6-5 to TRBJ1-2; a weak D match, TRBD1 (6 bases). Germline V gene lookup returns CDR1 MNHEY and CDR2 SVGAGI. The CDR3 loop spans 13 amino acids. Trimming removed 0 bases at V and 7 bases at J, with 9 bases between. The DNA of the CDR3 is TGTGCCAGCAGTTACTCTGGACAGATTGGCTACACCTTC. Translating gives CASSYSGQIGYTF.